The 31 T cell receptor beta chains below were found in one sample sequenced in a study of blood T cell repertoires in COVID-19. Repertoires were generated with immunoSEQ multiplex PCR, while TCRdb's copy carries only in-frame clones and drops some. The data hold about 120,000 clones, with 79% observed a single time. The sequencing sample was made of peripheral blood. The origin of the receptors is an elderly woman with acute or convalescent COVID-19.

The J gene is TRBJ2-7, the V gene TRBV5-1; 10 bases align to TRBD1. The trim removed 5 bases at V and 6 bases at J, leaving 11 bases unmatched. Per germline, CDR1 SGHRS and CDR2 YFSETQ. This CDR3 has 15 amino acids. CDR3 amino acids: CASRGETGGFGEQYF. The CDR3 nucleotides are TGCGCCAGCAGGGGCGAGACAGGGGGCTTTGGCGAGCAGTACTTC.

This clone was detected a few times. V usage is TRBV19 and J usage is TRBJ2-2, with 9 nucleotides matching TRBD1. V was clipped by 2 bases and J by 5 bases; unmatched bases: 3. Germline CDR1 and CDR2: LNHDA and SQIVND (reference sequence). This CDR3 has 15 residues. The CDR3 loop is CASSIMGTGTGELFF. The CDR3, as DNA: TGTGCCAGTAGTATAATGGGGACAGGGACCGGGGAGCTGTTTTTT.

This clone has more than one count but fewer than ten. The rearrangement joins TRBV29-1 to TRBJ2-5; no definite D call. This CDR3 region has 13 residues. The germline V and J ends were trimmed by 4 bases and 1 base, with 10 bases remaining between them. The germline CDR1 and CDR2 sequences are SQVTM and ANQGSEA. The CDR3 DNA reads as TGCAGCGTTGGACCAGGCACCCAAGAGACCCAGTACTTC. Translating gives CSVGPGTQETQYF.

The chain joins TRBV2 to TRBJ1-5, with 9 nucleotides matching TRBD1. V was pared by 6 bases and J by 7 bases, with 4 bases of the junction left unmatched. Germline assignment: CDR1 SNHLY and CDR2 FYNNEI. This CDR3 is built from 13 residues. The CDR3 spells CASRRDRVQPQHF. DNA of the CDR3: TGTGCCAGCAGACGGGACAGGGTCCAGCCCCAGCATTTT.

This clone was seen a few times. This rearrangement joins TRBV7-9 to TRBJ1-1; 8 nucleotides align to TRBD1. The CDR3 sequence is 15 residues long. Germline CDR1 reads SEHNR; CDR2 reads FQNEAQ (reference sequence). V gave up 7 bases and J gave up 1 base; unmatched junction bases: 8. The CDR3 region is CASTPPGTGNTEAFF. The CDR3 nucleotides read TGTGCCAGCACCCCCCCCGGGACAGGGAACACTGAAGCTTTCTTT.

This chain joins TRBV19 and TRBJ1-2; D call uncertain. This CDR3 comprises 11 residues. Germline values: CDR1 LNHDA, CDR2 SQIVND (reference sequence). Trimming removed 8 bases from V and 7 bases from J, with 11 bases in between. The CDR3 sequence is CASGSSGGYTF. The CDR3 DNA sequence: TGTGCCAGTGGCTCATCAGGTGGCTACACCTTC.

The chain joins TRBV14 to TRBJ2-1; D might be TRBD1 (5 bases). Germline-derived CDR1 and CDR2 are SGHDN and FVKESK. The CDR3 length is 19 residues. The ends were cut back, 0 bases at V and 2 bases at J, with 20 bases in the middle. In DNA form, the CDR3 reads TGTGCCAGCAGCCAAGATTCCAGGGTTAAGGGCGGCACCTACAATGAGCAGTTCTTC. Protein product: CASSQDSRVKGGTYNEQFF.

The chain combines TRBV5-5 with TRBJ1-1; 9 nucleotides align to TRBD1. The V gene's germline CDR1 is SGHKS and CDR2 YYEKEE (reference sequence). With V trimmed by 5 bases and J by 5 bases, 7 bases remained unmatched. The CDR3 covers 14 residues. CDR3 amino acids: CASSLNRGRTEAFF. CDR3 coding DNA: TGTGCCAGCAGTCTTAACAGGGGGCGGACTGAAGCTTTCTTT.

This chain joins TRBV28 and TRBJ1-6; perhaps TRBD1 as D (6 bases). Germline CDR1 is MDHEN and CDR2 is SYDVKM. The V and J ends lost 5 bases and 5 bases respectively, with 16 bases between them. This CDR3 spans 16 amino acids. DNA of the CDR3: TGTGCCAGCAGTCGCCCCCCCGCAGGGGATAATTCACCCCTCCACTTT. Its translation: CASSRPPAGDNSPLHF.

The gene calls are TRBV12-3 or TRBV12-4 and TRBJ1-1; D not certain. The CDR3 contains 12 residues. V lost 3 bases and J 4 bases, leaving 6 bases between the germline ends. The CDR3 reads CASSFGVTEAFF. The CDR3 DNA follows: TGTGCCAGCAGTTTCGGGGTCACTGAAGCTTTCTTT.

V usage is TRBV3-1 (or the pseudogene TRBV3-2) and J usage is TRBJ2-3; TRBD2 aligns across 13 bases. The CDR3 covers 17 residues. Germline loops: CDR1 LGHDT, CDR2 YNNKEL (reference sequence). The V segment lost 5 bases and the J segment 4 bases; nucleotides outside the gene matches: 9. The CDR3 DNA sequence: TGTGCCAGCAGCACCCGAAGGACTAGCGGGGGAGCAGATACGCAGTATTTT. Translated, it gives CASSTRRTSGGADTQYF.

V and J are TRBV6-5 and TRBJ1-3, with no clear D. From germline, CDR1 is MNHEY and CDR2 SVGAGI. The CDR3 is 15 amino acids. V lost 2 bases to trimming and J lost 0 bases, with 8 bases between them. The chain's CDR3 is CASSYLLSSGNTIYF. DNA for the CDR3: TGTGCCAGCAGTTACCTATTAAGCTCTGGAAACACCATATATTTT.

The rearrangement links TRBV30 to TRBJ1-6, with a tentative D call TRBD1 (6 bases). The CDR3 loop spans 15 amino acids. The germline V and J ends were trimmed by 3 bases and 7 bases, with 16 bases remaining between them. Germline CDR1 is GTSNPN and CDR2 is SVGIG (reference sequence). CDR3 loop: CAWRKRQVGNSPLHF. The CDR3 region has the DNA TGTGCCTGGAGAAAAAGACAGGTCGGCAATTCACCCCTCCACTTT.

The chain carries TRBV7-3 and TRBJ2-1; TRBD1 agrees at 12 bases. The CDR3 length is 16 residues. Per germline, CDR1 SGHTA and CDR2 FQGTGA. With 0 bases clipped from V and 8 bases from J, the junction kept 5 bases outside the gene matches. CDR3 loop: CASSLTGTGGSYEQFF. The CDR3 nucleotides read TGTGCCAGCAGCTTAACCGGGACAGGGGGCTCTTATGAGCAGTTCTTC.

The chain recombines TRBV7-3 with TRBJ2-3; TRBD2 matches 9 bases. In germline, CDR1 is SGHTA, CDR2 FQGTGA. Trimming took 1 base from V and 3 from J; bases not matched to a gene: 2. The CDR3 is 15 amino acids. The CDR3 region has the DNA TGTGCCAGCAGCTTAAATAGCGGGGGAACAGATACGCAGTATTTT. Translating it yields CASSLNSGGTDTQYF.

The J gene is TRBJ1-4, the V gene TRBV7-9; 10 bases match TRBD1. Per germline, CDR1 SEHNR and CDR2 FQNEAQ (reference sequence). CDR3 length: 18 residues. The J segment lost 7 bases and the V segment lost 4 bases, leaving 15 bases of the junction unmatched. In DNA, the CDR3 is TGTGCCAGCAGCTCCTCCCCCTACGGGACAGGGGAGGGTGAAAAACTGTTTTTT. The encoded protein is CASSSSPYGTGEGEKLFF.

V and J are TRBV6-5 and TRBJ1-6; D is unclear. In germline, CDR1 is MNHEY, CDR2 SVGAGI. The CDR3 contains 14 residues. V lost 8 bases to trimming and J lost 4 bases, with 12 bases between them. Here the CDR3 DNA reads TGTGCCAGCGCACCGGGATTGTATAATTCACCCCTCCACTTT. This encodes CASAPGLYNSPLHF.

This clone was seen only a few times. CDR3 residues: CASSYAGGGNAEAFF. The CDR3 bases are TGTGCCAGCAGTTACGCAGGGGGCGGAAACGCTGAAGCTTTCTTT. V is TRBV6-6 and J is TRBJ1-1, with 8 bases fitting TRBD1. The length of the CDR3 is 15 residues. Germline V gene sequence: CDR1 MNHNY, CDR2 SVGAGI (reference sequence). V shed 2 bases and J 6 bases; nucleotides not matched to a gene: 8.

This clone was observed a few times. The J gene is TRBJ1-2, the V gene TRBV6-6; D gene unclear. Germline loops: CDR1 MNHNY, CDR2 SVGAGI (reference sequence). The V and J ends lost 4 bases and 8 bases respectively, with 20 bases between them. This CDR3 has 15 amino acids. Here the CDR3 DNA reads TGTGCCAGCAGTTCCCACCCCGTACAGAATCACGGCTACACCTTC. It is translated as CASSSHPVQNHGYTF.

V is TRBV9 and J is TRBJ2-1; TRBD2 agrees at 10 bases. This CDR3 has 15 amino acids. V lost 1 base and J lost 5; bases outside the gene matches: 3. Germline V lookup: CDR1 SGDLS, CDR2 YYNGEE. The CDR3 DNA reads as TGTGCCAGCAGCGTACAAGCGGGGGGGCACAATGAGCAGTTCTTC. Translated, it gives CASSVQAGGHNEQFF.

The chain has TRBV6-5 and TRBJ1-1, with 8 bases matching TRBD1. Germline V gene lookup returns CDR1 MNHEY and CDR2 SVGAGI. The CDR3 has 15 amino acids. V was pared by 4 bases and J by 3 bases, with 7 bases of the junction left unmatched. CDR3 bases: TGTGCCAGCAGTTCAGACAGGGGAGGAGACACTGAAGCTTTCTTT. Its translation: CASSSDRGGDTEAFF.

This rearrangement joins TRBV6-4 to TRBJ2-7; TRBD2 matches at 7 bases. This CDR3 contains 13 residues. The germline V gene has CDR1 MRHNA and CDR2 SNTAGT. V lost 5 bases, J lost 5 bases, and 6 bases stayed unmatched. The CDR3 spells CASSLGLGDEQYF. CDR3 bases: TGTGCCAGCAGTCTCGGACTAGGAGACGAGCAGTACTTC.

V and J are TRBV3-1 (or the pseudogene TRBV3-2) and TRBJ2-1, with 7 bases aligning to TRBD2. Unmatched junction bases numbered 4, after V lost 1 base and J lost 4 bases. The germline V gene encodes CDR1 LGHDT and CDR2 YNNKEL (reference sequence). This CDR3 comprises 15 residues. The CDR3 loop is CASSQGGGAYNEQFF. CDR3 nucleotide sequence: TGTGCCAGCAGCCAAGGGGGGGGAGCTTACAATGAGCAGTTCTTC.

The chain uses TRBV29-1 and TRBJ1-2, with 8 bases that match TRBD1. CDR1 and CDR2 from the germline V gene are SQVTM and ANQGSEA. With 1 base clipped from V and 6 bases from J, the junction kept 4 bases outside the gene matches. This CDR3 contains 13 residues. The CDR3 nucleotides are TGCAGCGTTGAAGGGCAGGGGGCCGATGGCTACACCTTC. Amino acid sequence: CSVEGQGADGYTF.

The V call is TRBV14, the J call TRBJ1-4, with a weak D call TRBD1 (5 bases). Germline CDR1 and CDR2: SGHDN and FVKESK. V gave up 0 bases and J gave up 6 bases, with 23 bases separating them. The CDR3 totals 19 residues. Here the CDR3 DNA reads TGTGCCAGCAGCCAAGATGGAAGGCAGCTTAGGGGCTCGGATGAAAAACTGTTTTTT. Protein: CASSQDGRQLRGSDEKLFF.

Of note for this clone: The germline gene is not matched at one end of the junction; a read error may be the cause. This chain links TRBV6-5 with TRBJ1-1; weak D call: TRBD1 (5 bases). The CDR3 spans 12 residues. Germline CDR1 is MNHEY and CDR2 is SVGAGI. The CDR3 DNA reads TGTGCCAGCAGTGACTCAGGGAGAGAAGCTTTCTTT. As protein: CASSDSGREAFF.

The V gene is TRBV21-1, the J gene TRBJ2-1; the table assigns TRBD1, which was not confirmed against the DNA. TRBV21-1 is a known pseudogene. The CDR3 has 13 residues. CDR3 in amino acids: CASSKGQYNEQFF. CDR3 in DNA: TGTGCCAGCAGCAAAGGGCAATACAATGAGCAGTTCTTC.

J is TRBJ2-3 and V is TRBV2, with D possibly matching TRBD2 (5 bases). V was shortened by 8 bases and J by 6 bases, with 15 bases between the two germline ends. The CDR3 runs to 13 residues. From germline, CDR1 is SNHLY and CDR2 FYNNEI. CDR3 nucleotides: TGTGCCAGCCACCGGGGAGCCGCCGATACGCAGTATTTT. The encoded protein is CASHRGAADTQYF. Full variable domain (outside the CDR3, taken from reference TRBV2 and TRBJ2-3): EPEVTQTPSHQVTQMGQEVILRCVPISNHLYFYWYRQILGQKVEFLVSFYNNEISEKSEIFDDQFSVERPDGSNFTLKIRSTKLEDSAMYFCASHRGAADTQYFGPGTRLTVL.

The V and J genes are TRBV2 and TRBJ2-3; D gene unclear. The CDR3 runs 12 residues. The V end was cut by 2 bases, the J end by 3 bases, with 3 bases between. Per germline, CDR1 SNHLY and CDR2 FYNNEI. The CDR3 bases are TGTGCCAGCAGTGAACAAACAGATACGCAGTATTTT. Translating gives CASSEQTDTQYF.

The chain employs TRBV28 and TRBJ1-2, with D perhaps matching TRBD1 (5 bases). CDR1 and CDR2 (germline): MDHEN, SYDVKM. The V and J ends lost 5 bases and 2 bases respectively, with 9 bases between them. This CDR3 has 13 residues. In DNA form, the CDR3 reads TGTGCCAGCAGTCTGGACATAAACTATGGCTACACCTTC. Its translation is CASSLDINYGYTF.

Only one count was recorded for this clone. This chain uses TRBV9 with TRBJ2-1, with 8 nucleotides matching TRBD2. Trimming cost V 0 bases and J 7 bases; bases outside gene matches: 18. Germline V gene sequence: CDR1 SGDLS, CDR2 YYNGEE. The CDR3 is 19 residues long. CDR3 loop: CASSVAQGEAGVIGNEQFF. The CDR3 region has the DNA TGTGCCAGCAGCGTAGCACAGGGAGAAGCGGGAGTAATAGGAAATGAGCAGTTCTTC.